This entry lists 5 T cell receptor beta chains sequenced from one sample in a study of cytomegalovirus exposure and HLA in healthy donors. Repertoires were generated with immunoSEQ multiplex PCR, while TCRdb's copy carries only in-frame clones and drops some. The data show some 150,000 clones, less than 90% seen once. The sequencing input was PBMCs. All receptors derive from a woman in her late teens or twenties in good health and CMV-seropositive.

V usage is TRBV12-1 and J usage is TRBJ2-1; the table gives TRBD2 as D, unverified against the DNA. TRBV12-1 constitutes a pseudogene. This CDR3 is built from 19 residues. Written as DNA, the CDR3 is TGTGCCAGCAGCTTTAAAACCCCGAACAGGCGGGAGGGGGACAATGAGCAGTTCTTC. Protein sequence: CASSFKTPNRREGDNEQFF.

As DNA, the CDR3 is TGTGCCTGGAGCACGGGGGGATGGGGTCAGCCCCAGCATTTT. Translated: CAWSTGGWGQPQHF. The V call is TRBV30, the J call TRBJ1-5, with TRBD1 as a possible D gene (5 bases). This CDR3 contains 14 residues. Germline V CDR1 and CDR2: GTSNPN, SVGIG (reference sequence). V was trimmed by 3 bases and J by 6 bases, leaving 15 bases between them. The complete variable domain, with remaining parts taken from reference TRBV30 and TRBJ1-5, reads SQTIHQWPATLVQPVGSPLSLECTVEGTSNPNLYWYRQAAGRGLQLLFYSVGIGQISSEVPQNLSASRPQDRQFILSSKKLLLSDSGFYLCAWSTGGWGQPQHFGDGTRLSIL.

The rearrangement uses TRBV7-6 and TRBJ2-7; 7 bases match TRBD1. The germline CDR1 and CDR2 sequences are SGHVS and FNYEAQ. The V gene end was trimmed by 2 bases and the J gene end by 2 bases; junction bases not matched to a gene: 6. The CDR3 has 15 residues. In DNA form, the CDR3 reads TGTGCCAGCAGCTTAATAGGGGACAGTACCTACGAGCAGTACTTC. Its protein product is CASSLIGDSTYEQYF. Based on the CDR3 plus reference TRBV7-6 and TRBJ2-7, the full variable domain is GAGVSQSPRYKVTKRGQDVALRCDPISGHVSLYWYRQALGQGPEFLTYFNYEAQQDKSGLPNDRFSAERPEGSISTLTIQRTEQRDSAMYRCASSLIGDSTYEQYFGPGTRLTVT.

This clone is a singleton in its sample. The J gene is TRBJ2-5, the V gene TRBV6-6, with D unclear. This CDR3 spans 11 amino acids. V shed 5 bases and J shed 5 bases, with 6 bases lying between them. Germline V gene lookup returns CDR1 MNHNY and CDR2 SVGAGI (reference sequence). The CDR3 loop reads CASSNRETQYF. The CDR3 bases are TGTGCCAGCAGTAACCGGGAGACCCAGTACTTC.

CDR3 loop: CASSVIPAGVGDEQYF. The CDR3 nucleotides are TGTGCCAGCAGTGTCATCCCTGCGGGAGTCGGCGACGAGCAGTACTTC. The chain uses TRBV6-1 and TRBJ2-7; 7 nucleotides line up with TRBD2. The CDR3 has 16 amino acids. Germline loops: CDR1 MNHNS, CDR2 SASEGT. V shed 4 bases and J 5 bases; nucleotides not matched to a gene: 14.